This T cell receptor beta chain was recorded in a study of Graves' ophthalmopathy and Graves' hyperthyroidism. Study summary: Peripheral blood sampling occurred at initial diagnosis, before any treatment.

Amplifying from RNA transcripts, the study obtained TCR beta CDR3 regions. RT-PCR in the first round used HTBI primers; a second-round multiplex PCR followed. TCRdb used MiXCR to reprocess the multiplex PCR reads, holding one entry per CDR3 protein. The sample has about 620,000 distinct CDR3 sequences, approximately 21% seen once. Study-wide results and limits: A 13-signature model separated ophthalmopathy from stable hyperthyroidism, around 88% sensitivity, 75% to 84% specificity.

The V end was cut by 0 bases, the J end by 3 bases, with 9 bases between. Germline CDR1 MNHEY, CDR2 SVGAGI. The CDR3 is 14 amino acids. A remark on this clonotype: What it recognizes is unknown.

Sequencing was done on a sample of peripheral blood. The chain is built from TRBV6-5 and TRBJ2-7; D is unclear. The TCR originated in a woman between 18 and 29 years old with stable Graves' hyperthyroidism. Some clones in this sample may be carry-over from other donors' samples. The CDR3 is CASSYSAGDYEQYF. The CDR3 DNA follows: TGTGCCAGCAGTTACTCAGCCGGCGACTACGAGCAGTACTTC.